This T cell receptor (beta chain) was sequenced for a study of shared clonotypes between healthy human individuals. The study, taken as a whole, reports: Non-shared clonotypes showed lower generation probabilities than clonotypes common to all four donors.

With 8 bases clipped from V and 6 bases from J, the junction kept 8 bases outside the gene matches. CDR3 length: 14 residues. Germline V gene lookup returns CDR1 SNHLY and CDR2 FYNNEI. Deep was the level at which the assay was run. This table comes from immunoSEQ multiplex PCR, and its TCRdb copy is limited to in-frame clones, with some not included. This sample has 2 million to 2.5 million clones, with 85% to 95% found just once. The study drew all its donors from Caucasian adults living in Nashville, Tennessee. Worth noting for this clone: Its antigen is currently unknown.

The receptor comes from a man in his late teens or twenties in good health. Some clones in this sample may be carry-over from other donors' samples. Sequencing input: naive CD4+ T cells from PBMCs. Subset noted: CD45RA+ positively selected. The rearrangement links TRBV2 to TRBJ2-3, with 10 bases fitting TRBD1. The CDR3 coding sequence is TGTGCCAGCGGCCGACAGGGGGCGCGGGATACGCAGTATTTT. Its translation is CASGRQGARDTQYF. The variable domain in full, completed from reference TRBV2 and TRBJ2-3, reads EPEVTQTPSHQVTQMGQEVILRCVPISNHLYFYWYRQILGQKVEFLVSFYNNEISEKSEIFDDQFSVERPDGSNFTLKIRSTKLEDSAMYFCASGRQGARDTQYFGPGTRLTVL.